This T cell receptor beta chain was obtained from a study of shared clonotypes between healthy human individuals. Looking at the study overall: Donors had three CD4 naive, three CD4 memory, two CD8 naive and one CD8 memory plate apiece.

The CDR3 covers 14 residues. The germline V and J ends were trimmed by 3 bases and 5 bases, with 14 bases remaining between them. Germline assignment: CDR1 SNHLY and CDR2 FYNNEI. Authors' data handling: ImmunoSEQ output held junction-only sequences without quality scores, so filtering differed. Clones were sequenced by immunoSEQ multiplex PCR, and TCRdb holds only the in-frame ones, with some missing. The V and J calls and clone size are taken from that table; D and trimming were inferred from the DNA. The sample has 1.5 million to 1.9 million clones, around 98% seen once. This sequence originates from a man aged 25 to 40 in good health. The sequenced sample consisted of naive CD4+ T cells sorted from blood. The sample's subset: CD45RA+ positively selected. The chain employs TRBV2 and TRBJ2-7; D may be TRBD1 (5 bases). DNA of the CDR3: TGTGCCAGCAGTGACGGTTTCAGGGTAGACGAGCAGTACTTC. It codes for CASSDGFRVDEQYF.